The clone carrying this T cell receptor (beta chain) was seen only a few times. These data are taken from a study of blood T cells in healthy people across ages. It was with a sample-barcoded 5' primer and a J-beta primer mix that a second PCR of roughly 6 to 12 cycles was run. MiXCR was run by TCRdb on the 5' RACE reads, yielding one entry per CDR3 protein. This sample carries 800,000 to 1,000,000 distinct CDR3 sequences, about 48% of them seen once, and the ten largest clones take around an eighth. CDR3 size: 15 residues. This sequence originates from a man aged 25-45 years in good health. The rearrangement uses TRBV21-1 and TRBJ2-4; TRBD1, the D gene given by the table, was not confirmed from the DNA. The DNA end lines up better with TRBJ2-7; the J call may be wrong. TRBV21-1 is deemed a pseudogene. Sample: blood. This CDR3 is CASSRKGTGAYEQYF. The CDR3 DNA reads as TGTGCCAGCAGCAGGAAAGGGACAGGGGCTTACGAGCAGTACTTC.